This TCR beta chain was identified in a study of response to subunit inactivated influenza vaccine. This clonotype was seen a few times. Each CDR3 protein gets one entry after TCRdb re-called the RT-PCR reads with MiXCR. The sample carries approximately 500,000 distinct CDR3 sequences, around a quarter recorded once. The CDR3 runs 13 residues. Losses at the gene ends were 6 bases for V and 4 bases for J; bases not matched to a gene: 4. Germline lookup yields CDR1 ENHRY and CDR2 SYGVKD. These data also formed part of another study, on T cells expressing NK-cell markers. That work adds: Scientists made TCR beta cDNA using 5'RACE template switching with UMIs. The authors restricted sorting to alpha-beta TCR T cells with an anti-gamma-delta TCR antibody in several experiments. Dominance of the CD3+CD56-NKG2C+ fraction by these clonotypes also held in several donors.

Sequenced material: CD4+ T cells sorted from PBMCs, taken 12 days after vaccination. The chain recombines TRBV10-3 with TRBJ1-1, with 8 bases identical to TRBD1. The origin of this receptor is a man aged 45-65 years who received an inactivated influenza vaccine. The CDR3 coding sequence is TGTGCCATCAGCACAGGGGGTACCACTGAAGCTTTCTTT. It encodes CAISTGGTTEAFF.